A single sample is the source of the 28 T cell receptor beta chains below, sequenced in a study of regulatory T cells in long-lasting Graves disease (dated by TCRdb to the early 2020s). According to the study, the label for this sample's time point signals: persistent/refractory GD, antithyroid drugs over 5 years with positive TRAb. RNA was extracted from PBMCs in TRIzol for both TCR sequencing and RNA sequencing. Preparation of the library involved multiplex PCR. Sequencing relied on an Illumina HiSeq 4000. CDR3 regions were amplified by Arm-PCR with iRepertoire HTBI primers to construct TCR beta libraries. The public reads were quality trimmed at Q25 with fastp and then assembled into clones with MiXCR by TCRdb, keeping productive beta chains. Each CDR3 protein gets just one entry, which takes the most common genes and DNA from the rows behind it. Here the sample has a few hundred thousand distinct CDR3 sequences; roughly 25% occur a single time. Less than 30% of the sample comes from the top ten.

The material sequenced was peripheral blood mononuclear cells (PBMCs), taken when the disease was refractory, from a patient treated with antithyroid drugs. Receptors originate from a woman aged 35 to 49 with Graves disease. Donor details come from another sample of the same person, matched by shared clones.

This clonotype has only a few counts. This chain links TRBV14 with TRBJ2-7; the D gene is possibly TRBD1 (6 bases). Germline V gene sequence: CDR1 SGHDN, CDR2 FVKESK. This CDR3 has 14 residues. Trimming stripped 1 base from V and 7 bases from J, with 14 bases between. For the CDR3, the DNA is TGTGCCAGCAGCCAAGGGGGGACACCTTGGGAGCAGTACTTC. The encoded protein is CASSQGGTPWEQYF.

Points on this clonotype: Possible read error: a much larger clone is one base away. V usage is TRBV10-3 and J usage is TRBJ2-5; the match to TRBD2 covers 10 bases. Germline V lookup: CDR1 ENHRY, CDR2 SYGVKD. The CDR3 is 14 residues long. V shed 10 bases and J 4 bases; nucleotides not matched to a gene: 9. The CDR3 spells CATGASGSPETQYF. Written as DNA, the CDR3 is TGTGCCACGGGCGCTAGCGGGAGCCCAGAGACCCAGTACTTC.

The rearrangement links TRBV20-1 to TRBJ1-6; D may be TRBD1 (5 bases). V lost 3 bases to trimming and J lost 3 bases, with 15 bases between them. The CDR3 contains 16 residues. CDR1 is DFQATT, CDR2 SNEGSKA, per germline (reference sequence). The DNA of the CDR3 is TGCAGTGCTAGGAGTAGGGGATCCTACTATAATTCACCCCTCCACTTT. Translating it yields CSARSRGSYYNSPLHF.

This clonotype came up a few times. This chain joins TRBV10-3 and TRBJ2-5; D is perhaps TRBD2 (6 bases). This CDR3 is 11 amino acids long. V lost 10 bases to trimming and J lost 10 bases, with 16 bases between them. Looked up from germline, CDR1 is ENHRY and CDR2 is SYGVKD. CDR3 bases: TGTGCCACGGGCTTAAGGGAGGACCAGTACTTC. This translates into CATGLREDQYF.

This clonotype was counted only a few times. This chain links TRBV7-6 with TRBJ2-3; the D gene is possibly TRBD2 (5 bases). The germline CDR1 and CDR2 sequences are SGHVS and FNYEAQ. The CDR3 has 18 amino acids. V dropped 3 bases and J dropped 2 bases, with 21 bases sitting between them. The DNA for the CDR3 is TGTGCCAGCAGCTTTAAGCCCGGGTCCACCCGGGACACAGATACGCAGTATTTT. It specifies CASSFKPGSTRDTDTQYF.

Many counts were recorded for this clonotype. The chain links TRBV11-2 to TRBJ1-2; D remains ambiguous. Trimming cost V 0 bases and J 4 bases, with 12 bases left between them. From germline, CDR1 is SGHAT and CDR2 FQNNGV. CDR3 length equals 15 residues. CDR3 amino acids: CASSLDQARFYGYTF. As DNA, the CDR3 is TGTGCCAGCAGCTTAGATCAGGCTAGATTCTATGGCTACACCTTC.

This clonotype appeared a few times. The V call is TRBV7-9, the J call TRBJ2-7, with 9 positions matching TRBD2. In germline, CDR1 is SEHNR, CDR2 FQNEAQ (reference sequence). Trimming removed 0 bases from V and 2 bases from J; junction bases left unmatched: 5. The CDR3 has 16 amino acids. CDR3 loop: CASSLARTSDTYEQYF. The CDR3 DNA sequence: TGTGCCAGCAGCTTAGCTCGGACTAGCGATACCTACGAGCAGTACTTC.

In its sample, this clonotype was seen many times. CDR3 protein: CATSEVPTSGRGGTQYF. CDR3 bases: TGTGCCACCAGTGAGGTACCAACTAGCGGGAGAGGAGGGACCCAGTACTTC. J is TRBJ2-5 and V is TRBV24-1; TRBD2 aligns across 11 bases. This CDR3 comprises 17 residues. Trimming removed 4 bases from V and 7 bases from J; junction bases left unmatched: 13. CDR1 and CDR2 (germline): KGHDR, SFDVKD.

This clonotype was counted many times. The CDR3 DNA sequence: TGTGCCAGCAGCTTAGTGTCCAGGGATACTGAAGCTTTCTTT. It is translated as CASSLVSRDTEAFF. This rearrangement joins TRBV7-8 to TRBJ1-1, with D perhaps TRBD1 (5 bases). The CDR3 contains 14 residues. Trimming removed 1 base at V and 5 bases at J, with 11 bases between. The germline V gene has CDR1 SGHVS and CDR2 FQNEAQ.

This clonotype occurred many times. The V call is TRBV6-1, the J call TRBJ2-7; 9 nucleotides match TRBD1. Germline loops: CDR1 MNHNS, CDR2 SASEGT. The CDR3 consists of 14 residues. The V gene end was trimmed by 3 bases and the J gene end by 5 bases; junction bases not matched to a gene: 5. CDR3 DNA sequence: TGTGCCAGCAGTGATGGGGACAGGGAACACGAGCAGTACTTC. Translated, it gives CASSDGDREHEQYF.

This clonotype was seen only a few times. This sequence joins TRBV6-9 and TRBJ1-5; no clear D gene. Deletions cut 3 bases from V and 9 bases from J, with 9 bases between. Germline V gene lookup returns CDR1 MNHGY and CDR2 SVAAGI. CDR3 length equals 12 residues. The CDR3 coding sequence is TGTGCCAGCAGTTACCTGCAAGGGCCCCAGCATTTT. Protein: CASSYLQGPQHF.

The chain recombines TRBV5-6 with TRBJ2-2; D is possibly TRBD2 (7 bases). This CDR3 contains 14 residues. V dropped 7 bases and J dropped 6 bases, with 16 bases sitting between them. CDR1 SGHDT and CDR2 YYEEEE come from the germline V gene. The CDR3 DNA is TGTGCCAGCTTGGATCGGGGGGCGCCCGGGGAGCTGTTTTTT. Its translation is CASLDRGAPGELFF.

The V gene is TRBV16, the J gene TRBJ1-5, with a possible D match to TRBD1 (6 bases). V was shortened by 3 bases and J by 4 bases, with 10 bases between the two germline ends. The germline gives CDR1 KGHSY, CDR2 FQNENV. The CDR3 contains 14 residues. The CDR3 protein is CASSQQQGNQPQHF. The CDR3 DNA reads as TGTGCCAGCAGCCAGCAACAGGGTAATCAGCCCCAGCATTTT.

The rearrangement links TRBV4-1 to TRBJ2-7; D unresolved. Trimming left V 4 bases short and J 5 bases short, with 21 bases between. This CDR3 has 16 residues. Germline CDR1 reads MGHRA; CDR2 reads YSYEKL. The CDR3 here is CASSLRTSRKWNEQYF. Written as DNA, the CDR3 is TGCGCCAGCAGCCTTCGTACTTCGCGGAAATGGAACGAGCAGTACTTC.

This clonotype was picked up many times. V usage is TRBV6-1 and J usage is TRBJ1-6; D is unclear. The germline V gene has CDR1 MNHNS and CDR2 SASEGT. Trimming took off 4 bases at V and 4 bases at J, with 11 bases between the two ends. This CDR3 contains 15 residues. The chain's CDR3 is CASSGRTGYNSPLHF. The CDR3 DNA follows: TGTGCCAGCAGTGGGAGGACGGGATATAATTCACCCCTCCACTTT.

This clonotype has just a few counts. This chain joins TRBV19 and TRBJ2-5; 8 positions agree with TRBD2. The CDR3 is made up of 15 amino acids. Germline-derived CDR1 and CDR2 are LNHDA and SQIVND (reference sequence). Losses at the gene ends were 5 bases for V and 0 bases for J; bases not matched to a gene: 5. Here the CDR3 DNA reads TGTGCCAGTAGTTTGGCTAGCGGGTACCAAGAGACCCAGTACTTC. Protein product: CASSLASGYQETQYF.

This clonotype has ten or more counts. CDR3 nucleotides: TGTGCCAGTGGACTAGCGGGGGTTTACGAGCAGTACTTC. Protein: CASGLAGVYEQYF. The genes are TRBV28 and TRBJ2-7, with TRBD2 matching over 13 bases. The length of the CDR3 is 13 residues. CDR1 is MDHEN and CDR2 is SYDVKM in the germline V gene. The trim removed 9 bases at V and 4 bases at J, leaving 3 bases unmatched.

The CDR3 protein is CASSGGTSGLANTGELFF. CDR3 in DNA: TGTGCCAGCAGCGGCGGGACTAGCGGGCTCGCGAACACCGGGGAGCTGTTTTTT. V gene TRBV28 combines with J gene TRBJ2-2, with 12 bases aligning to TRBD2. CDR1 is MDHEN and CDR2 is SYDVKM in the germline V gene. There are 18 residues in the CDR3. J gave up 0 bases and V 6 bases, and 8 bases lay outside the gene matches.

This clonotype came up a few times. The chain combines TRBV20-1 with TRBJ2-5, with 11 bases lining up with TRBD2. Germline-derived CDR1 and CDR2 are DFQATT and SNEGSKA (reference sequence). The CDR3 has 18 residues. J gave up 5 bases and V 0 bases, and 14 bases lay outside the gene matches. This chain's CDR3 is CSARDLGLAVGYRETQYF. The CDR3 coding sequence is TGCAGTGCTAGAGATTTGGGACTAGCGGTGGGGTATAGGGAGACCCAGTACTTC.

In its sample, this clonotype was seen many times. The chain carries TRBV12-3 or TRBV12-4 and TRBJ2-7; possibly TRBD1 for D (6 bases). The CDR3 contains 14 residues. The germline V and J ends were trimmed by 6 bases and 2 bases, with 14 bases remaining between them. Here the CDR3 DNA reads TGTGCCAGCAGGGGTCTGGGACACCCCTACGAGCAGTACTTC. It encodes CASRGLGHPYEQYF.

The chain joins TRBV12-5 to TRBJ2-3, with D maybe TRBD2 (6 bases). This CDR3 has 15 residues. The V end lost 2 bases, the J end lost 1 base, and 10 bases lay between the germline ends. From germline, CDR1 is LGHNT and CDR2 FRNRAP. The CDR3 loop is CASGLKGGGTDTQYF. In DNA form, the CDR3 reads TGTGCTAGTGGTTTGAAGGGCGGGGGCACAGATACGCAGTATTTT. Filled out from reference TRBV12-5 and TRBJ2-3, the complete variable domain reads DARVTQTPRHKVTEMGQEVTMRCQPILGHNTVFWYRQTMMQGLELLAYFRNRAPLDDSGMPKDRFSAEMPDATLATLKIQPSEPRDSAVYFCASGLKGGGTDTQYFGPGTRLTVL.

The chain couples TRBV11-2 to TRBJ2-7; D gene ambiguous. Germline lookup yields CDR1 SGHAT and CDR2 FQNNGV. CDR3 length equals 9 residues. The germline V and J ends were trimmed by 9 bases and 4 bases, with 4 bases remaining between them. CDR3 sequence reads: CASLYEQYF. The DNA of the CDR3 is TGTGCCAGTCTATACGAGCAGTACTTC.

V gene TRBV2 combines with J gene TRBJ1-3; a possible D gene is TRBD1 (5 bases). The CDR3 covers 14 residues. V was clipped by 6 bases and J by 2 bases, with 11 bases between them. Looked up from germline, CDR1 is SNHLY and CDR2 is FYNNEI. CDR3 amino acids: CASRRRGTGNTIYF. CDR3 in DNA: TGTGCCAGCAGGAGGCGGGGGACTGGAAACACCATATATTTT.

A remark on this clonotype: It is likely a read error: a sequence one base away is far more abundant. The chain is built from TRBV12-3 or TRBV12-4 and TRBJ2-5; 9 bases are a match to TRBD1. The CDR3 length is 15 residues. The CDR3, as DNA: TGTGCCAGCAGTTTGGCGGACAGGGGCCAAGAGACCCAGCACTTC. This gives the protein CASSLADRGQETQHF.

This clonotype was seen repeatedly, ten times or more. V gene TRBV28 combines with J gene TRBJ1-3; D not certain. Trimming shortened V by 4 bases and J by 4 bases, and 11 bases separated the two germline ends. The germline V gene has CDR1 MDHEN and CDR2 SYDVKM. CDR3 length equals 14 residues. CDR3 amino acids: CASSSMSKGNTIYF. CDR3 DNA: TGTGCCAGCAGTTCCATGTCCAAAGGAAACACCATATATTTT.

The chain has TRBV3-1 and TRBJ1-2, with 7 bases fitting TRBD1. This CDR3 comprises 14 residues. V lost 4 bases, J lost 7 bases, and 9 bases stayed unmatched. The V gene's germline CDR1 is LGHDT and CDR2 YNNKEL (reference sequence). This chain's CDR3 is CASSPTFDRAGYTF. DNA of the CDR3: TGTGCCAGCAGCCCAACCTTTGACAGGGCTGGCTACACCTTC.

This chain joins TRBV18 and TRBJ2-7; tentatively, D is TRBD2 (7 bases). CDR3 length: 14 residues. The V gene's germline CDR1 is KGHSH and CDR2 LQKENI. Trimming took 1 base from V and 4 from J, leaving 11 bases between them. This CDR3 reads CASSPRGGLYEQYF. The CDR3 DNA reads TGTGCCAGCTCACCACGGGGGGGGCTTTACGAGCAGTACTTC.

This clonotype was observed a handful of times. The chain recombines TRBV29-1 with TRBJ1-2, with 7 bases fitting TRBD1. V lost 3 bases to trimming and J lost 4 bases; unmatched junction nucleotides: 11. The CDR3 is 15 residues long. Germline V gene lookup returns CDR1 SQVTM and CDR2 ANQGSEA. The CDR3 DNA follows: TGCAGCGTTGACCTAGGGGGAGGGGGCGGCTATGGCTACACCTTC. It encodes CSVDLGGGGGYGYTF.